This T cell receptor beta chain was sequenced in a study of cytomegalovirus exposure and HLA in healthy donors. On the study more broadly: An early release of data contained around 80 million unique TCRs, which came from HLA-typed donors.

Germline CDR1 and CDR2: ENHRY and SYGVKD. This CDR3 has 14 amino acids. V trimming: 4 bases; J trimming: 9 bases; junction bases outside the gene matches: 8. PCR was performed using 60 Vbeta and 13 Jbeta primers. Here immunoSEQ multiplex PCR was the method, and the copy in TCRdb shows in-frame clones only, minus some. The data contain some 100,000 clones, approximately 80% of them singletons. At the time of sampling, donors were nominally healthy, though unrecorded immune exposures were likely. This clonotype was obtained from a female donor in good health and CMV-seropositive. The gene calls are TRBV10-3 and TRBJ2-1; 8 bases agree with TRBD1. Sequencing was performed on PBMCs. CDR3 protein: CAISGQGTEREQFF. CDR3 bases: TGTGCCATCAGTGGACAGGGGACTGAGCGTGAGCAGTTCTTC.